Following are 27 T cell receptor beta chains from one sample sequenced in a study of Ad26.COV2.S vaccination and SARS-CoV-2 variants. This table comes from immunoSEQ multiplex PCR, and its TCRdb copy is limited to in-frame clones, with some not included. The sample contains 450,000 to 550,000 clones, around 89% of which appear only once. Stated treatment: approximately 18 received Ad26.COV2.S at low or high dose, single or two shots; roughly five received placebo; per-sample allocation not given. Sampling occurred on day 63 after the first vaccine or placebo injection. Sample: peripheral blood, taken in a trial of Ad26.COV2.S vaccine versus placebo. The origin of the receptors is a person aged 18-60 years who received the Ad26.COV2.S COVID-19 vaccine or a placebo.

The chain carries TRBV30 and TRBJ2-5; no firm D call. The CDR3 extends over 13 amino acids. Germline CDR1 and CDR2: GTSNPN and SVGIG (reference sequence). The ends were cut back, 3 bases at V and 0 bases at J, with 8 bases in the middle. The CDR3 nucleotides are TGTGCCTGGAGAAAGACCCACCAAGAGACCCAGTACTTC. Its translation: CAWRKTHQETQYF.

This chain joins TRBV5-8 and TRBJ1-5; D is unclear. This CDR3 spans 15 amino acids. CDR1 and CDR2 (germline): SGHTS, YDEGEE. Trimming removed 2 bases at V and 6 bases at J, with 15 bases between. The chain's CDR3 is CASSFFTAKGQPQHF. The CDR3 DNA reads TGTGCCAGCAGCTTTTTTACGGCCAAGGGTCAGCCCCAGCATTTT.

The chain uses TRBV6-5 and TRBJ2-1, with 9 bases that match TRBD1. Germline V gene data show CDR1 as MNHEY and CDR2 as SVGAGI. V lost 6 bases and J lost 3; bases outside the gene matches: 3. This CDR3 comprises 14 residues. The CDR3 DNA reads as TGTGCCAGCAGCCGGGACAGGGTCTACAATGAGCAGTTCTTC. Its protein is CASSRDRVYNEQFF.

V is TRBV18 and J is TRBJ1-4, with D hard to call. V lost 3 bases to trimming and J lost 0 bases, with 8 bases between them. The CDR3 sequence is 15 residues long. Germline lookup yields CDR1 KGHSH and CDR2 LQKENI. The CDR3 loop is CASSPMGSTNEKLFF. The CDR3 DNA reads as TGTGCCAGCTCACCCATGGGGTCAACTAATGAAAAACTGTTTTTT.

This clone occurred once. The V call is TRBV5-1, the J call TRBJ2-7; no firm D call. Germline V lookup: CDR1 SGHRS, CDR2 YFSETQ. Trimming shortened V by 1 base and J by 0 bases, and 5 bases separated the two germline ends. The CDR3 has 13 residues. The CDR3 region has the DNA TGCGCCAGCAGCTTGTCCCCCTCCTACGAGCAGTACTTC. Translated, it gives CASSLSPSYEQYF. Combining the CDR3 with reference TRBV5-1 and TRBJ2-7 gives the whole variable domain KAGVTQTPRYLIKTRGQQVTLSCSPISGHRSVSWYQQTPGQGLQFLFEYFSETQRNKGNFPGRFSGRQFSNSRSEMNVSTLELGDSALYLCASSLSPSYEQYFGPGTRLTVT.

The rearrangement uses TRBV10-2 and TRBJ1-1; D gene ambiguous. V was shortened by 9 bases and J by 0 bases, with 11 bases between the two germline ends. The germline gives CDR1 WSHSY, CDR2 SAAADI. This CDR3 has 13 amino acids. This CDR3 is CASRLRMNTEAFF. The CDR3 nucleotides are TGCGCCAGTAGACTCAGAATGAACACTGAAGCTTTCTTT.

The rearrangement uses TRBV28 and TRBJ1-2; D gene ambiguous. Germline V CDR1 and CDR2: MDHEN, SYDVKM. V was cut by 2 bases and J by 8 bases, with 18 bases left in between. There are 15 residues in the CDR3. CDR3 bases: TGTGCCAGCAGTTTACCCCAGAGCTCTATGGGCGGCTACACCTTC. It specifies CASSLPQSSMGGYTF.

The rearrangement joins TRBV19 to TRBJ2-3; D gene ambiguous. CDR1 is LNHDA, CDR2 SQIVND, per germline (reference sequence). V shed 5 bases and J shed 0 bases, with 21 bases lying between them. CDR3 length equals 18 residues. The CDR3 DNA reads TGTGCCAGTAGTCCCACCTTATGGTACCTATCTAGCACAGATACGCAGTATTTT. Encoded protein: CASSPTLWYLSSTDTQYF.

The chain links TRBV7-2 to TRBJ2-3; the D is unclear. This CDR3 has 14 amino acids. Germline CDR1 SGHTA, CDR2 FQGNSA. Deletions cut 1 base from V and 0 bases from J, with 5 bases between. The CDR3 protein is CASSLVGSTDTQYF. CDR3 nucleotide sequence: TGTGCCAGCAGCTTAGTGGGTAGCACAGATACGCAGTATTTT.

This clone has a handful of counts. V usage is TRBV6-5 and J usage is TRBJ1-1, with unresolved D. The CDR3 is made up of 13 amino acids. Deletions cut 2 bases from V and 9 bases from J, with 13 bases between. The germline V gene has CDR1 MNHEY and CDR2 SVGAGI. The CDR3 reads CASSYGSTLKAFF. As DNA, the CDR3 is TGTGCCAGCAGTTACGGCAGTACGCTGAAAGCTTTCTTT.

The chain uses TRBV2 and TRBJ2-5; 9 bases map to TRBD2. Looked up from germline, CDR1 is SNHLY and CDR2 is FYNNEI. This CDR3 comprises 17 residues. Trimming cost V 8 bases and J 4 bases; bases outside gene matches: 17. CDR3 sequence reads: CASGGVAGVGSGETQYF. CDR3 nucleotides: TGTGCCAGCGGGGGAGTAGCGGGAGTTGGGAGTGGAGAGACCCAGTACTTC. The full variable domain, its missing parts supplied by reference TRBV2 and TRBJ2-5, is EPEVTQTPSHQVTQMGQEVILRCVPISNHLYFYWYRQILGQKVEFLVSFYNNEISEKSEIFDDQFSVERPDGSNFTLKIRSTKLEDSAMYFCASGGVAGVGSGETQYFGPGTRLLVL.

The chain is built from TRBV19 and TRBJ2-7; no definite D call. Per the germline V gene, CDR1 is LNHDA and CDR2 is SQIVND (reference sequence). V gave up 3 bases and J gave up 1 base, with 7 bases separating them. The CDR3 covers 13 residues. CDR3 in DNA: TGTGCCAGTAGTATCGCCATATCCTACGAGCAGTACTTC. Translating gives CASSIAISYEQYF. The entire variable domain, with the rest obtained from reference TRBV19 and TRBJ2-7, is as follows: DGGITQSPKYLFRKEGQNVTLSCEQNLNHDAMYWYRQDPGQGLRLIYYSQIVNDFQKGDIAEGYSVSREKKESFPLTVTSAQKNPTAFYLCASSIAISYEQYFGPGTRLTVT.

V and J are TRBV3-1 (or the pseudogene TRBV3-2) and TRBJ2-5; the D gene is possibly TRBD1 (5 bases). Trimming shortened V by 8 bases and J by 0 bases, and 16 bases separated the two germline ends. The germline V gene encodes CDR1 LGHDT and CDR2 YNNKEL (reference sequence). The CDR3 covers 15 residues. This CDR3 reads CASRKLTANQETQYF. In nucleotides, the CDR3 is TGTGCCAGCCGAAAATTGACAGCCAACCAAGAGACCCAGTACTTC.

The CDR3 nucleotides read TGTGCCACCAGTGACTCGCCCTCGGACCGGGCTACCGGGGAGCTGTTTTTT. It encodes CATSDSPSDRATGELFF. The chain is built from TRBV24-1 and TRBJ2-2; D is unresolved. The CDR3 has 17 residues. V gave up 4 bases and J gave up 5 bases, with 19 bases separating them. From germline, CDR1 is KGHDR and CDR2 SFDVKD.

V is TRBV5-1 and J is TRBJ1-3; TRBD1 matches 7 bases. Germline V gives CDR1 SGHRS, CDR2 YFSETQ. J was trimmed by 0 bases and V by 0 bases; bases with no gene match: 6. The CDR3 has 17 residues. CDR3 bases: TGCGCCAGCAGCTTGGGGACAGGAAGAGACTCTGGAAACACCATATATTTT. Amino acid sequence: CASSLGTGRDSGNTIYF.

The V call is TRBV27, the J call TRBJ1-4, with 8 bases aligning to TRBD1. From germline, CDR1 is MNHEY and CDR2 SMNVEV (reference sequence). CDR3 length: 15 residues. V lost 5 bases, J lost 8 bases, and 10 bases stayed unmatched. In DNA form, the CDR3 reads TGTGCCAGCAGTGACAACCAGGGGGCTAGGGAAAAACTGTTTTTT. As protein: CASSDNQGAREKLFF.

This chain connects TRBV12-3 or TRBV12-4 to TRBJ2-1, with D hard to call. The CDR3 consists of 13 residues. The V end was cut by 8 bases, the J end by 4 bases, with 12 bases between. The CDR3 DNA reads as TGTGCCAGCTCTGACCTATTATACAATGAGCAGTTCTTC. It codes for CASSDLLYNEQFF.

A single count supports this clone. Here the CDR3 DNA reads TGTGCCAGCAGCCAAGAAATGCACTATGGCTACACCTTC. Protein sequence: CASSQEMHYGYTF. This chain joins TRBV4-2 and TRBJ1-2; the D is unclear. The CDR3 consists of 13 residues. The V end was cut by 0 bases, the J end by 3 bases, with 5 bases between. CDR1 is LGHNA and CDR2 is YNFKEQ in the germline V gene.

The genes are TRBV15 and TRBJ2-4; 9 bases map to TRBD2. With 2 bases clipped from V and 5 bases from J, the junction kept 1 base outside the gene matches. CDR1 and CDR2 (germline): LNHNV, YYDKDF (reference sequence). CDR3 length equals 14 residues. The CDR3 sequence: CATSRRTSENIQYF. DNA of the CDR3: TGTGCCACCAGCAGAAGGACTAGCGAAAACATTCAGTACTTC.

The CDR3 DNA reads TGTGCCAGCAGGCGACAGGGGGCGCGGACTGAAGCTTTCTTT. Protein: CASRRQGARTEAFF. The J gene is TRBJ1-1, the V gene TRBV3-1 (or the pseudogene TRBV3-2); 10 bases are a match to TRBD1. J gave up 5 bases and V 6 bases, and 6 bases lay outside the gene matches. Germline CDR1 LGHDT, CDR2 YNNKEL (reference sequence). The CDR3 consists of 14 residues.

This chain joins TRBV6-2 or TRBV6-3 and TRBJ1-2, with D perhaps matching TRBD1 (6 bases). Trimming left V 3 bases short and J 4 bases short, with 18 bases between. The germline gives CDR1 MNHEY, CDR2 SVGEGT. CDR3 length: 16 amino acids. Here the CDR3 DNA reads TGTGCCAGCAGTTATCCTCGGAGGGGGGAAGGCTATGGCTACACCTTC. Its protein product is CASSYPRRGEGYGYTF.

Worth noting for this clone: A read error may produce the germline difference seen at one junction end. The chain combines TRBV7-7 with TRBJ2-3, with TRBD1 matching over 9 bases. CDR3 size: 15 residues. Germline V gene lookup returns CDR1 SSHAT and CDR2 FNYEAQ (reference sequence). The CDR3 region has the DNA TGTGCTAGCAGCCGAGGACAGGGGATCACAGATACGCAGTATTTT. Encoded protein: CASSRGQGITDTQYF.

The V and J genes are TRBV4-1 and TRBJ2-1, with D unresolved. The CDR3 extends over 14 amino acids. Germline V lookup: CDR1 MGHRA, CDR2 YSYEKL. V shed 1 base and J shed 6 bases, with 10 bases lying between them. This CDR3 reads CASSQVGKPNEQFF. DNA for the CDR3: TGCGCCAGCAGCCAAGTTGGAAAACCCAATGAGCAGTTCTTC.

This chain connects TRBV5-1 to TRBJ2-1; 7 bases match TRBD2. The CDR3 covers 16 residues. The ends lost 2 bases at V and 0 bases at J; junction bases unmatched: 5. Germline V gene lookup returns CDR1 SGHRS and CDR2 YFSETQ. CDR3 protein: CASSLTSVSSYNEQFF. In DNA, the CDR3 is TGCGCCAGCAGCTTAACTAGCGTGAGCTCCTACAATGAGCAGTTCTTC. Drawing the rest from reference TRBV5-1 and TRBJ2-1, the complete variable domain is KAGVTQTPRYLIKTRGQQVTLSCSPISGHRSVSWYQQTPGQGLQFLFEYFSETQRNKGNFPGRFSGRQFSNSRSEMNVSTLELGDSALYLCASSLTSVSSYNEQFFGPGTRLTVL.

This chain joins TRBV28 and TRBJ2-7; D might be TRBD1 or TRBD2, each matching 5 bases. The V gene lost 2 bases and the J gene lost 3 bases, with 17 bases spanning the gap. Looked up from germline, CDR1 is MDHEN and CDR2 is SYDVKM. This CDR3 has 16 residues. The CDR3 nucleotides read TGTGCCAGCAGTTTAGGGGGTACCCCAGGGTACTACGAGCAGTACTTC. Encoded protein: CASSLGGTPGYYEQYF.

The rearrangement joins TRBV19 to TRBJ2-1, with D maybe TRBD1 (6 bases). The CDR3 consists of 15 residues. Germline CDR1 LNHDA, CDR2 SQIVND (reference sequence). V gave up 4 bases and J gave up 6 bases, with 16 bases separating them. In DNA, the CDR3 is TGTGCCAGTAGTACTTACAGGGTGGCTGGCAATGAGCAGTTCTTC. Protein: CASSTYRVAGNEQFF.

The chain combines TRBV6-2 or TRBV6-3 with TRBJ1-4; D is undetermined. Germline lookup yields CDR1 MNHEY and CDR2 SVGEGT. V dropped 2 bases and J dropped 0 bases, with 4 bases sitting between them. The CDR3 is 14 amino acids. The CDR3 loop is CASSYGPTNEKLFF. In nucleotides, the CDR3 is TGTGCCAGCAGTTACGGCCCAACTAATGAAAAACTGTTTTTT.